Presented here are 15 T cell receptor beta chains from one specimen sequenced in a study of blood T cell repertoires in COVID-19. Clones were sequenced by immunoSEQ multiplex PCR, and TCRdb holds only the in-frame ones, with some missing. The table has some 340,000 clones, 80% to 90% seen once. The sequenced material came from PBMCs or T cells enriched from blood (not recorded which). The receptors come from a young woman who had recovered from COVID-19.

This clone was seen just once. V usage is TRBV27 and J usage is TRBJ2-3; D possibly corresponds to TRBD1 (6 bases). The length of the CDR3 is 15 residues. Trimming removed 5 bases at V and 0 bases at J, with 12 bases between. Germline-derived CDR1 and CDR2 are MNHEY and SMNVEV (reference sequence). CDR3 sequence (DNA): TGTGCCAGCAGTCCCCAGGGGCTAAGCACAGATACGCAGTATTTT. Translation: CASSPQGLSTDTQYF.

The chain has TRBV6-1 and TRBJ1-1; tentatively, D is TRBD1 (6 bases). The CDR3 runs to 14 residues. Trimming shortened V by 3 bases and J by 5 bases, and 13 bases separated the two germline ends. Germline V CDR1 and CDR2: MNHNS, SASEGT. This CDR3 is CASSDQGLETEAFF. Written as DNA, the CDR3 is TGTGCCAGCAGTGACCAGGGGTTGGAAACTGAAGCTTTCTTT.

This chain connects TRBV12-5 to TRBJ2-7, with 7 positions matching TRBD1. Germline CDR1 is LGHNT and CDR2 is FRNRAP. The CDR3 has 14 residues. V dropped 1 base and J dropped 6; count of bases not matched to a gene: 6. The CDR3: CASGLGQGLPEQYF. The CDR3 DNA reads as TGTGCTAGTGGTTTGGGACAGGGCCTCCCCGAGCAGTACTTC.

This sequence joins TRBV5-6 and TRBJ1-3, with 10 nucleotides matching TRBD1. The J segment lost 0 bases and the V segment lost 4 bases, leaving 4 bases of the junction unmatched. This CDR3 is 16 amino acids long. Germline V CDR1 and CDR2: SGHDT, YYEEEE. The CDR3 bases are TGTGCCAGCAGCCCGGACAGGGGGTACTCTGGAAACACCATATATTTT. It encodes CASSPDRGYSGNTIYF.

This clone has a handful of counts. The genes are TRBV7-8 and TRBJ1-3; D is perhaps TRBD1 (5 bases). Between the trimmed V and J ends, which lost 5 bases and 0 bases, there was a span of 14 bases. The CDR3 extends over 16 amino acids. Germline-derived CDR1 and CDR2 are SGHVS and FQNEAQ. The CDR3 loop is CASSISHRSSGNTIYF. The CDR3 DNA reads TGTGCCAGCAGCATAAGTCACAGGAGCTCTGGAAACACCATATATTTT. The variable domain in full, completed from reference TRBV7-8 and TRBJ1-3, reads GAGVSQSPRYKVAKRGQDVALRCDPISGHVSLFWYQQALGQGPEFLTYFQNEAQLDKSGLPSDRFFAERPEGSVSTLKIQRTQQEDSAVYLCASSISHRSSGNTIYFGEGSWLTVV.

CDR3 in DNA: TGTGCCAGCAGCTTGGGAGCGGGGGTTATCGGGGAGACCCAGTACTTC. Translated, it gives CASSLGAGVIGETQYF. The chain combines TRBV5-4 with TRBJ2-5, with 8 bases matching TRBD2. The CDR3 runs to 16 residues. Germline assignment: CDR1 SGHNT and CDR2 YYREEE (reference sequence). V shed 0 bases and J 5 bases; nucleotides not matched to a gene: 9.

This clone turned up a few times. The chain combines TRBV5-1 with TRBJ2-7, with D maybe TRBD1 (6 bases). The CDR3 has 16 residues. In germline, CDR1 is SGHRS, CDR2 YFSETQ. The V end was cut by 6 bases, the J end by 3 bases, with 22 bases between. CDR3 amino acids: CASIPPLQGGFYEQYF. CDR3 coding DNA: TGCGCCAGCATTCCACCCCTACAGGGCGGATTCTACGAGCAGTACTTC. Based on the CDR3 plus reference TRBV5-1 and TRBJ2-7, the full variable domain is KAGVTQTPRYLIKTRGQQVTLSCSPISGHRSVSWYQQTPGQGLQFLFEYFSETQRNKGNFPGRFSGRQFSNSRSEMNVSTLELGDSALYLCASIPPLQGGFYEQYFGPGTRLTVT.

This sequence joins TRBV2 and TRBJ1-2, with 7 bases aligning to TRBD1. The length of the CDR3 is 13 residues. The germline V gene has CDR1 SNHLY and CDR2 FYNNEI. V lost 6 bases and J lost 5; bases outside the gene matches: 6. The CDR3 DNA is TGTGCCAGCAGCCCTGACAGGGAGTATGGCTACACCTTC. This sequence encodes CASSPDREYGYTF.

The rearrangement joins TRBV2 to TRBJ2-1; 7 bases are shared with TRBD2. Germline lookup yields CDR1 SNHLY and CDR2 FYNNEI. This CDR3 is built from 15 residues. V was clipped by 9 bases and J by 6 bases; unmatched bases: 14. CDR3 nucleotides: TGTGCCAGTGGGGAGACTAGCAAATGGGCCAATGAGCAGTTCTTC. As protein: CASGETSKWANEQFF. Complete variable domain (other parts from reference TRBV2 and TRBJ2-1): EPEVTQTPSHQVTQMGQEVILRCVPISNHLYFYWYRQILGQKVEFLVSFYNNEISEKSEIFDDQFSVERPDGSNFTLKIRSTKLEDSAMYFCASGETSKWANEQFFGPGTRLTVL.

The V gene is TRBV7-2, the J gene TRBJ2-1; TRBD2 is a possible D gene (5 bases). Germline V gene data show CDR1 as SGHTA and CDR2 as FQGNSA. Trimming cost V 2 bases and J 10 bases, with 12 bases left between them. The CDR3 consists of 13 residues. CDR3 protein: CASSLSQGSEQFF. For the CDR3, the DNA is TGTGCCAGCAGCTTATCCCAAGGGAGCGAGCAGTTCTTC.

The chain recombines TRBV6-5 with TRBJ1-5, with 7 bases lining up with TRBD1. This CDR3 has 14 amino acids. After removal of 5 bases from V and 1 base from J, the junction contained 2 bases not matched to a gene. Per the germline V gene, CDR1 is MNHEY and CDR2 is SVGAGI. CDR3 residues: CASSKDRSNQPQHF. The CDR3 region has the DNA TGTGCCAGCAGTAAGGACAGGAGCAATCAGCCCCAGCATTTT.

The rearrangement links TRBV3-1 (or the pseudogene TRBV3-2) to TRBJ2-3; no clear D. V lost 0 bases to trimming and J lost 6 bases, with 7 bases between them. This CDR3 contains 13 residues. The germline V gene has CDR1 LGHDT and CDR2 YNNKEL (reference sequence). The chain's CDR3 is CASSQERGDTQYF. The CDR3 nucleotides are TGTGCCAGCAGCCAAGAAAGAGGCGATACGCAGTATTTT.

The V call is TRBV9, the J call TRBJ1-3; D uncertain. Germline values: CDR1 SGDLS, CDR2 YYNGEE. CDR3 length: 14 amino acids. V shed 0 bases and J shed 8 bases, with 12 bases lying between them. CDR3 sequence (DNA): TGTGCCAGCAGCGTAGAGATCGGCGGGGACACCATATATTTT. It is translated as CASSVEIGGDTIYF.

The chain employs TRBV5-4 and TRBJ2-6; no reliable D call. The CDR3 loop spans 13 amino acids. V was clipped by 5 bases and J by 4 bases, with 7 bases between them. Germline V gene sequence: CDR1 SGHNT, CDR2 YYREEE (reference sequence). CDR3 in amino acids: CASRSTGANVLTF. CDR3 nucleotide sequence: TGTGCCAGCAGATCAACAGGGGCCAACGTCCTGACTTTC.

The chain couples TRBV10-3 to TRBJ1-1; D gene unclear. The CDR3 runs 14 residues. V dropped 3 bases and J dropped 5 bases, with 13 bases sitting between them. Germline V gives CDR1 ENHRY, CDR2 SYGVKD. The CDR3 loop reads CAISDLGGRTEAFF. In nucleotides, the CDR3 is TGTGCCATCAGTGATCTTGGCGGTAGGACTGAAGCTTTCTTT.